The T cell receptor beta chain under discussion was sequenced for a study of OX40 agonist ivuxolimab in advanced cancers. Turning to the overall study: Ivuxolimab was a fully human IgG2 agonistic monoclonal antibody targeting the costimulatory receptor OX40 (CD134). Intravenous ivuxolimab was administered to patients every 2 weeks at six dose levels: 0.01, 0.1, 0.3, 1.5, 3 and 10 mg/kg. Of the approximately 50 dose-escalation patients, hepatocellular carcinoma was present in 19, melanoma in some 15, renal cell carcinoma in 9 and head and neck cancer in 9. In the dose-escalation cohort, roughly 80% of patients were male, and the mean age was approximately 60 years, with a range of roughly 20 to 79. Prior anti-PD-1, anti-PD-L1 or anti-CTLA-4 therapy was permitted, and checkpoint inhibitors had been received by roughly 42% of dose-escalation patients. Partial responses occurred in three dose-escalation patients: two with cutaneous melanoma and one with hepatocellular carcinoma. The purpose of peripheral TCRbeta sequencing was to test whether ivuxolimab changed TCR sequence diversity and led to clonal T-cell expansion. The paper covers the monotherapy dose-escalation part of the phase I ivuxolimab trial, which included N ≈ 50 patients. Summary of the overall study and its limitations: In partial responders in the 0.1-3.0 mg/kg groups, normalized peripheral clonal expansion was found to be among the lowest, especially among CD8+ T cells. Low levels of normalized T-cell clonal expansion were also seen in some patients who did not respond. After ivuxolimab, CD8+ T cells had more expanded clones than CD4+ T cells on average. At doses of 0.1 to 3.0 mg/kg, clonal expansion of both CD4+ and CD8+ blood T cells was observed from baseline to week 6. The antigen specificity of the peripheral T cells that underwent clonal expansion was not determined.

Points on this clone: Its specific antigen is unknown. Within one base of it there is no much larger clone, and no base qualities were kept.

For sequencing of the TCRbeta CDR3 region, genomic DNA was extracted from the sorted cells. TCRbeta CDR3 regions were sequenced using the immunoSEQ Assay. TCRdb limited this immuneACCESS table to in-frame rearrangements with V and J called. A share of clones is missing; checked studies link under half to unresolved V genes, and the rest is unexplained. The sample records about 78,000 clones, around 87% of which are singletons. The biggest ten clones account for 0.24% of the sample. Including the terminal cysteine and phenylalanine, the CDR3 comprises 13 residues. The only DNA kept is the CDR3, 39 bases in frame from the first base. The germline V gene supplies CDR1 KGHSH and CDR2 LQKENI. Trimming at the junction amounts to 2 bases on V and 8 bases on J, and the germline ends lie 10 bases apart. The trial excluded patients who had a history of autoimmune disease or were on systemic immunosuppression. Peripheral blood for TCR sequencing was collected from all dose cohorts at baseline, on cycle 4 day 1, and on cycle 7 day 1. The samples were drawn from a first-in-human, open-label, multicenter phase I dose-escalation trial of ivuxolimab. Adults with locally advanced or metastatic melanoma, renal cell carcinoma, hepatocellular carcinoma or head and neck squamous cell carcinoma were enrolled in the trial. Before TCR sequencing, CD4+ T cells and CD8+ T cells were sorted from peripheral blood as separate populations.

The specimen was CD4+ or CD8+ T cells sorted from blood, collected in a trial of the OX40 agonist ivuxolimab. This receptor was identified in an adult with an advanced solid tumor such as melanoma, head and neck, liver or kidney cancer. The rearranged segments are TRBV18 and TRBJ2-1, with no confidently assigned D gene. This receptor carries the CDR3 CASSPSVRDEQFF. The DNA reads as follows: TGTGCCAGCTCACCATCAGTACGGGATGAGCAGTTCTTC.